This note documents a single T cell receptor (beta chain) sequence. Its antigen is currently not known. Nothing much larger sits one base from this clone, and base qualities are not available. This sample was taken from a study of T cells in localized non-small cell lung cancer (dated by TCRdb to the early 2020s). In the study overall: Comparing tumors with uninvolved tumor-adjacent lungs, the study looked at the T cell repertoires of fewer than 250 patients with early-stage NSCLC. The mean age of the NSCLC patients was about 64 years, with roughly 120 men and over 100 women. The cohort was made up of under 250 treatment-naive NSCLC patients whose localized lung tumors had been resected.

There are 13 amino acids in the CDR3, from cysteine to phenylalanine inclusive. Just CDR3 DNA is preserved here, 39 bases in frame from base 1. At the junction V is shortened by 0 bases and J by 5 bases, with 7 bases in between. Sequences MNHEY (CDR1) and SVGAGI (CDR2) are obtained from the germline V gene. The immunoSEQ Assay was used to sequence TCR beta CDR3 regions from DNA. Turning to the authors' computational methods: T cell density was computed as TCR beta template counts normalized to usable DNA estimated by amplifying housekeeping genes. Richness was estimated with the preseqR package, extrapolating to 400,000 templates for PBMC samples and 120,000 templates for tissue samples. Clonality was defined by subtracting Pielou's evenness from one. To identify tissue-enriched TCRs, differential abundance testing was run on productive amino-acid clonotypes with a minimum total count of 5 and an alpha of 0.1. The Jaccard Index and the Morisita Overlap Index were used to measure repertoire overlap between compartments. GLIPH grouped TCR beta CDR3s together with public tetramer-defined viral CDR3s, and a viral motif had to include at least three viral sequences and show V-gene enrichment. Drawn from immuneACCESS, this table holds only the in-frame rearrangements with V and J called that TCRdb kept. Clones are partly lost; checked studies trace under half to an unresolved V gene and leave the rest unexplained. V and J calls and clone size follow that table, whereas D and trimming were derived from the DNA. This sample is represented by about 17,000 clones; almost 90% of them were singletons. 0.9% to 1.5% of the sample goes to the ten largest clones.

Findings and caveats that apply to the study as a whole: Higher blood T cell density associated with longer overall survival, while higher adjacent-lung clonality associated with shorter survival. A median of roughly 60 of the top 100 tumor clones turned up in the paired uninvolved adjacent lung, and about 28 of those clones also ranked among the top 100 of that same adjacent lung. Uninvolved tumor-adjacent lung showed the highest T cell clonality, higher than tumor, which suggests more focused antigenic responses in the uninvolved tumor-adjacent lung. Because multi-region tumor sequencing was not done, intratumor heterogeneity could not be ruled out. Because the study design was exploratory, TCR variables were selected using unadjusted p-values without false-discovery rate correction.

At diagnosis, tumor, uninvolved tumor-adjacent lung and peripheral blood were collected and then preserved as a mix of FFPE and fresh-frozen material. For TCR repertoire profiling, blood samples were analyzed as peripheral blood mononuclear cells. The source of this sequence is a woman between 35 and 70 years old with stage III lung adenocarcinoma. The material was peripheral blood mononuclear cells, obtained before any cancer treatment. The rearrangement combines TRBV6-5 with TRBJ1-1, with the D gene not clear enough to name. The DNA sequence follows: TGTGCCAGCAGTTACTCTGCTGGGACTGAAGCTTTCTTT. It specifies CASSYSAGTEAFF.